This T cell receptor (beta chain) originates from a study of monozygotic twins with inflammatory bowel disease. Whole blood, unsorted for T cells, was the source of total RNA. Germline CDR1 is LNHDA and CDR2 is SQIVND (reference sequence). This CDR3 is built from 13 residues. The study subjected TCRalpha and TCRbeta cDNA to two nested PCRs of 16 and 9 cycles. Each CDR3 protein gets one entry in TCRdb, which reprocessed the 5' RACE reads and gives no DNA. There are approximately 390,000 distinct CDR3 sequences in the sample, with around 2.4% held by the top ten. The source is a human donor with ulcerative colitis or Crohn's disease, or a healthy co-twin of an affected twin (not recorded which). Source material: blood. This chain uses TRBV19 with TRBJ1-5. This CDR3 is CASSTPGNQPQHF.